The 13 T cell receptor beta chains reported below all come from one sample, sequenced in a study of CD8 T cells in ankylosing spondylitis. TCRdb independently ran MiXCR on the 5' RACE reads; one entry per CDR3 protein. Here the sample spans roughly 38,000 distinct CDR3 sequences, approximately 17% being singletons. The material sequenced was blood. The receptor set was obtained from a male donor with ankylosing spondylitis or in good health (not recorded which).

V and J are TRBV29-1 and TRBJ1-2; no firm D call. Between the trimmed V and J ends, which lost 3 bases and 0 bases, there was a span of 5 bases. CDR1 is SQVTM, CDR2 ANQGSEA, per germline. This CDR3 is built from 12 residues. The CDR3, as DNA: TGCAGCGTTGAGAAGCCTAACTATGGCTACACCTTC. Translating gives CSVEKPNYGYTF. The full variable domain, its missing parts supplied by reference TRBV29-1 and TRBJ1-2, is SAVISQKPSRDICQRGTSLTIQCQVDSQVTMMFWYRQQPGQSLTLIATANQGSEATYESGFVIDKFPISRPNLTFSTLTVSNMSPEDSSIYLCSVEKPNYGYTFGSGTRLTVV.

The V and J genes are TRBV29-1 and TRBJ2-1; 8 bases agree with TRBD2. V was pared by 0 bases and J by 9 bases, with 10 bases of the junction left unmatched. The CDR3 covers 15 residues. Looked up from germline, CDR1 is SQVTM and CDR2 is ANQGSEA. The CDR3 sequence is CSVEEGTRYFGEQFF. CDR3 DNA sequence: TGCAGCGTTGAAGAAGGGACTAGGTATTTCGGTGAGCAGTTCTTC.

A few counts support this clonotype. V gene TRBV5-1 combines with J gene TRBJ1-4; D is unclear. Germline assignment: CDR1 SGHRS and CDR2 YFSETQ. The V and J ends lost 4 bases and 2 bases respectively, with 12 bases between them. The CDR3 extends over 15 amino acids. The CDR3 coding sequence is TGCGCCAGCAGCCTGTCCCAGATGACTAATGAAAAACTGTTTTTT. As protein: CASSLSQMTNEKLFF.

Only a few counts were recorded for this clonotype. This chain uses TRBV30 with TRBJ2-1; maybe TRBD1 (6 bases). The CDR3 is made up of 13 amino acids. Germline V lookup: CDR1 GTSNPN, CDR2 SVGIG (reference sequence). The CDR3 DNA is TGTGCTACAACCGGGGCAGGGGCCGATGAGCAGTTCTTC. Translating it yields CATTGAGADEQFF. Looking up the rest from reference TRBV30 and TRBJ2-1 gives the full variable domain: SQTIHQWPATLVQPVGSPLSLECTVEGTSNPNLYWYRQAAGRGLQLLFYSVGIGQISSEVPQNLSASRPQDRQFILSSKKLLLSDSGFYLCATTGAGADEQFFGPGTRLTVL.

The chain recombines TRBV5-1 with TRBJ1-4, with D hard to call. Germline V CDR1 and CDR2: SGHRS, YFSETQ. Trimming cost V 4 bases and J 7 bases, with 14 bases left between them. The CDR3 consists of 14 residues. This CDR3 reads CASSNGPGSEKLFF. CDR3 DNA: TGCGCCAGCAGCAACGGGCCCGGGAGTGAAAAACTGTTTTTT.

This clonotype occurred a few times. This sequence joins TRBV20-1 and TRBJ2-5; no clear D. V was shortened by 2 bases and J by 4 bases, with 11 bases between the two germline ends. CDR1 and CDR2 from the germline V gene are DFQATT and SNEGSKA (reference sequence). This CDR3 is 13 amino acids long. CDR3 in DNA: TGCAGTGCTAGAAGACCCGGTCTAGAGACCCAGTACTTC. This sequence encodes CSARRPGLETQYF.

A remark on this clonotype: At one boundary the junction diverges from the germline segment, which might be a read error. The chain is built from TRBV6-1 and TRBJ2-7; 8 nucleotides align to TRBD1. This CDR3 has 15 residues. The germline gives CDR1 MNHNS, CDR2 SASEGT. The CDR3 is CASSKAGTGTYEQYF. Written as DNA, the CDR3 is TGTGCCAGCAGTAAAGCCGGGACAGGCACCTACGAGCAGTACTTC.

This chain uses TRBV6-5 with TRBJ1-1; D call uncertain. Germline V gene sequence: CDR1 MNHEY, CDR2 SVGAGI. V was cut by 6 bases and J by 7 bases, with 9 bases left in between. The CDR3 has 11 amino acids. The DNA of the CDR3 is TGTGCCAGCAGGAGAGGTCATGAAGCTTTCTTT. Protein product: CASRRGHEAFF.

J is TRBJ2-1 and V is TRBV11-3, with TRBD1 matching 9 bases. The CDR3 consists of 15 residues. The germline V gene has CDR1 SGHNT and CDR2 YENEEA. V lost 6 bases and J lost 1; bases outside the gene matches: 4. Here the CDR3 reads CASSKDRGSYNEQFF. The CDR3 DNA reads as TGTGCCAGCAGTAAGGACAGGGGTTCCTACAATGAGCAGTTCTTC.

This clonotype was recorded many times. This rearrangement joins TRBV3-1 to TRBJ2-5, with 8 bases matching TRBD2. Germline assignment: CDR1 LGHDT and CDR2 YNNKEL (reference sequence). The CDR3 has 17 residues. Trimming cost V 1 base and J 3 bases; bases outside gene matches: 10. The CDR3 loop reads CASSQGLLAGGKETQYF. In nucleotides, the CDR3 is TGTGCCAGCAGCCAAGGACTCCTAGCGGGTGGCAAAGAGACCCAGTACTTC.

By sample fraction, this clonotype is medium-sized (0.01 to 0.1%). The chain combines TRBV9 with TRBJ1-5, with no clear D. Trimming took 0 bases from V and 3 from J, leaving 10 bases between them. CDR1 SGDLS and CDR2 YYNGEE come from the germline V gene. This CDR3 is built from 15 residues. CDR3 sequence (DNA): TGTGCCAGCAGCGTAGAAGGAGAAATCAATCAGCCCCAGCATTTT. Translated: CASSVEGEINQPQHF.

This chain joins TRBV7-6 and TRBJ2-3; 9 bases align to TRBD2. The germline V gene has CDR1 SGHVS and CDR2 FNYEAQ. The CDR3 has 16 residues. V lost 2 bases, J lost 1 base, and 4 bases stayed unmatched. The CDR3 loop is CASSLHSGSGTDTQYF. Written as DNA, the CDR3 is TGTGCCAGCAGCTTACATAGCGGGAGTGGCACAGATACGCAGTATTTT.

The chain couples TRBV5-1 to TRBJ2-3; D ambiguous. This CDR3 has 12 residues. The germline gives CDR1 SGHRS, CDR2 YFSETQ. V dropped 4 bases and J dropped 2 bases, with 5 bases sitting between them. CDR3 sequence (DNA): TGCGCCAGCAGCCTCCCCACAGATACGCAGTATTTT. This sequence encodes CASSLPTDTQYF. Complete variable domain (other parts from reference TRBV5-1 and TRBJ2-3): KAGVTQTPRYLIKTRGQQVTLSCSPISGHRSVSWYQQTPGQGLQFLFEYFSETQRNKGNFPGRFSGRQFSNSRSEMNVSTLELGDSALYLCASSLPTDTQYFGPGTRLTVL.